These 12 T cell receptor beta chains share one sample of origin, sequenced in a study of T cells after yellow fever vaccination. TCRdb re-called the 5' RACE reads through MiXCR, storing one row per CDR3 protein. The table lists roughly 300,000 distinct CDR3 sequences, 7% to 10% of them singletons. Sequenced material: PBMCs, taken 35 to 50 days after the first yellow fever vaccination. The receptors derive from a man younger than 30 who received the YFV17D yellow fever vaccine.

This clonotype was counted only a few times. V and J are TRBV6-1 and TRBJ2-1; D unclear. Trimming removed 6 bases from V and 10 bases from J, with 16 bases in between. The CDR3 covers 13 residues. In germline, CDR1 is MNHNS, CDR2 SASEGT. The CDR3 reads CASSPPGVGEQFF. The CDR3 nucleotides read TGTGCCAGCAGCCCCCCTGGGGTTGGCGAGCAGTTCTTC.

This clonotype was seen a handful of times. The rearrangement uses TRBV5-5 and TRBJ2-1; tentatively, D is TRBD1 (5 bases). Germline V gene data show CDR1 as SGHKS and CDR2 as YYEKEE (reference sequence). The length of the CDR3 is 16 residues. Trimming removed 1 base at V and 7 bases at J, with 18 bases between. The CDR3 loop is CASSLLATGPTNEQFF. The DNA for the CDR3 is TGTGCCAGCAGCTTGTTGGCAACAGGCCCGACAAATGAGCAGTTCTTC.

The table lists this clonotype with many counts. The rearrangement uses TRBV18 and TRBJ2-7; tentative D call: TRBD1 (7 bases). The CDR3 runs to 12 residues. Germline V gene sequence: CDR1 KGHSH, CDR2 LQKENI. Trimming shortened V by 6 bases and J by 12 bases, and 18 bases separated the two germline ends. The CDR3 region has the DNA TGTGCCAGCTCTTCCCAAGGAGGGACAGCGTACGTC. It specifies CASSSQGGTAYV.

This clonotype was seen only once. The V and J genes are TRBV20-1 and TRBJ2-4; D perhaps matches TRBD2 (5 bases). This CDR3 has 15 amino acids. Looked up from germline, CDR1 is DFQATT and CDR2 is SNEGSKA (reference sequence). The germline V and J ends were trimmed by 6 bases and 1 base, with 16 bases remaining between them. This chain's CDR3 is CSAPPLAPAKNIQYF. The DNA for the CDR3 is TGCAGTGCGCCACCCCTAGCCCCGGCCAAAAACATTCAGTACTTC.

This clonotype has only a few counts. The V call is TRBV6-1, the J call TRBJ2-3, with 7 bases matching TRBD1. The CDR3 loop spans 18 amino acids. The V and J ends lost 6 bases and 3 bases, in that order; junction bases with no gene match: 18. The V gene's germline CDR1 is MNHNS and CDR2 SASEGT. CDR3 bases: TGTGCCAGCAGGCTGAAATTGCTAGCAGGGGGAGCGACAGATACGCAGTATTTT. Encoded protein: CASRLKLLAGGATDTQYF.

The V gene is TRBV5-5, the J gene TRBJ2-1, with D perhaps matching TRBD1 (6 bases). Germline V CDR1 and CDR2: SGHKS, YYEKEE (reference sequence). The CDR3 runs to 18 residues. Trimming took off 5 bases at V and 4 bases at J, with 25 bases between the two ends. CDR3 nucleotide sequence: TGTGCCAGCAGAGAATCTCGGGTGTGGGCAGGGGCGTACAATGAGCAGTTCTTC. Amino acids: CASRESRVWAGAYNEQFF.

A few counts support this clonotype. The chain couples TRBV4-1 to TRBJ1-6; D not resolved. The CDR3 sequence is 16 residues long. Trimming pared 0 bases from V and 9 bases from J, leaving 15 bases between. The V gene's germline CDR1 is MGHRA and CDR2 YSYEKL. The CDR3 sequence is CASSQDTGTSGSPLHF. CDR3 in DNA: TGCGCCAGCAGCCAAGATACGGGCACCAGCGGTTCACCCCTCCACTTT.

The chain joins TRBV13 to TRBJ2-1; a weak D match, TRBD2 (6 bases). Germline lookup yields CDR1 PRHDT and CDR2 FYEKMQ (reference sequence). This CDR3 comprises 19 residues. V was clipped by 3 bases and J by 5 bases, with 26 bases between them. CDR3 sequence: CASSLGDKALAHWDNEQFF. The CDR3 DNA reads as TGTGCCAGCAGCTTGGGGGATAAAGCCCTAGCGCACTGGGACAATGAGCAGTTCTTC.

A few counts support this clonotype. This chain uses TRBV20-1 with TRBJ2-3; tentatively, D is TRBD2 (6 bases). Germline CDR1 reads DFQATT; CDR2 reads SNEGSKA (reference sequence). The V and J ends lost 0 bases and 2 bases respectively, with 12 bases between them. This CDR3 spans 15 amino acids. This chain's CDR3 is CSARDGGVSTDTQYF. As DNA, the CDR3 is TGCAGTGCTAGAGACGGAGGGGTTTCCACAGATACGCAGTATTTT.

The chain couples TRBV5-5 to TRBJ2-2; tentative D call: TRBD1 (6 bases). CDR3 length: 15 amino acids. Germline-derived CDR1 and CDR2 are SGHKS and YYEKEE (reference sequence). The V end lost 6 bases, the J end lost 2 bases, and 14 bases lay between the germline ends. The CDR3 here is CASTADRFNTGELFF. The CDR3 region has the DNA TGTGCCAGCACCGCGGACAGATTTAACACCGGGGAGCTGTTTTTT.

This clonotype has more than one count but fewer than ten. One end of the junction fails to match germline, which may point to a read error. The V and J genes are TRBV9 and TRBJ1-1; 7 nucleotides agree with TRBD1. The length of the CDR3 is 15 residues. The germline CDR1 and CDR2 sequences are SGDLS and YYNGEE. CDR3 amino acids: CASSPRTGPNIEAFF. The CDR3 DNA reads as TGTGCCAGCAGCCCCCGGACAGGCCCCAACATTGAAGCTTTCTTT. Combining the CDR3 with reference TRBV9 and TRBJ1-1 gives the whole variable domain DSGVTQTPKHLITATGQRVTLRCSPRSGDLSVYWYQQSLDQGLQFLIQYYNGEERAKGNILERFSAQQFPDLHSELNLSSLELGDSALYFCASSPRTGPNIEAFFGQGTRLTVV.

This clonotype was observed a handful of times. This sequence joins TRBV15 and TRBJ2-5, with TRBD1 matching over 10 bases. CDR1 is LNHNV, CDR2 YYDKDF, per germline (reference sequence). The trim removed 5 bases at V and 4 bases at J, leaving 10 bases unmatched. The CDR3 consists of 16 residues. The CDR3 bases are TGTGCCACCAGCGAACTTCCCGGACAGGGGGTAGAGACCCAGTACTTC. Its protein is CATSELPGQGVETQYF.